These 27 T cell receptor beta chains were sequenced from one sample in a study of chemoradiotherapy in HPV16-positive cancers. Measured with immunoSEQ multiplex PCR; TCRdb has only the in-frame clones, and not every one. The sample has over 8,500 clones, about 85% seen once. Sequenced material: tumor tissue, taken from a patient who underwent chemoradiotherapy. Source of these receptors: a human donor with HPV-associated anogenital cancer.

V gene TRBV4-2 combines with J gene TRBJ1-6; D unresolved. V gave up 0 bases and J gave up 0 bases, with 9 bases separating them. Germline CDR1 and CDR2: LGHNA and YNFKEQ. CDR3 length: 17 amino acids. The CDR3 reads CASSQEGGISYNSPLHF. The CDR3, as DNA: TGTGCCAGCAGCCAAGAAGGTGGCATCTCCTATAATTCACCCCTCCACTTT.

This rearrangement joins TRBV10-2 to TRBJ2-2; TRBD1 matches 8 bases. This CDR3 region has 15 residues. Trimming cost V 4 bases and J 7 bases; bases outside gene matches: 8. Germline CDR1 reads WSHSY; CDR2 reads SAAADI. The CDR3 region is CASSAAGGGNGELFF. The CDR3 DNA is TGCGCCAGCAGTGCGGCAGGGGGCGGAAACGGGGAGCTGTTTTTT.

The genes are TRBV6-4 and TRBJ2-3; 9 nucleotides align to TRBD2. V trimming: 3 bases; J trimming: 0 bases; junction bases outside the gene matches: 4. The CDR3 extends over 16 amino acids. Germline V gene sequence: CDR1 MRHNA, CDR2 SNTAGT. CDR3 loop: CASSERLAVSTDTQYF. The DNA of the CDR3 is TGTGCCAGCAGTGAGCGACTAGCGGTTAGCACAGATACGCAGTATTTT.

CDR3 region: CASSLGPGSYTEAFF. CDR3 sequence (DNA): TGTGCCAGCAGCTTAGGGCCCGGGAGCTACACTGAAGCTTTCTTT. This chain joins TRBV7-6 and TRBJ1-1; D remains ambiguous. V dropped 1 base and J dropped 3 bases, with 12 bases sitting between them. CDR1 is SGHVS and CDR2 is FNYEAQ in the germline V gene. There are 15 residues in the CDR3.

This clone was recorded a few times. The V gene is TRBV7-9, the J gene TRBJ2-7, with D perhaps matching TRBD1 or TRBD2 (5 bases each). Germline V gives CDR1 SEHNR, CDR2 FQNEAQ (reference sequence). This CDR3 is built from 14 residues. Trimming shortened V by 0 bases and J by 5 bases, and 11 bases separated the two germline ends. DNA of the CDR3: TGTGCCAGCAGCTTAGCGGGGGTCAAAAACGAGCAGTACTTC. Translated, it gives CASSLAGVKNEQYF.

The genes are TRBV5-5 and TRBJ2-3; the D gene could be TRBD1 or TRBD2 (5 bases each). The CDR3 extends over 16 amino acids. The ends were cut back, 4 bases at V and 7 bases at J, with 22 bases in the middle. The germline gives CDR1 SGHKS, CDR2 YYEKEE (reference sequence). CDR3 sequence (DNA): TGTGCCAGCAGCATGGGGCGGGCTGCCGTCGGGAATACGCAGTATTTT. Encoded protein: CASSMGRAAVGNTQYF.

This clone showed up just once. This chain uses TRBV11-2 with TRBJ1-3; D is uncertain. The CDR3 extends over 13 amino acids. The V gene lost 1 base and the J gene lost 5 bases, with 6 bases spanning the gap. Germline lookup yields CDR1 SGHAT and CDR2 FQNNGV. Here the CDR3 reads CASSLVWRNTIYF. The DNA of the CDR3 is TGTGCCAGCAGCTTAGTGTGGAGAAACACCATATATTTT.

This clone was counted between two and nine times. The CDR3 coding sequence is TGTGCCTGGGCTAGCGGGGGGGTCAATGAGCAGTTCTTC. Encoded protein: CAWASGGVNEQFF. The chain carries TRBV30 and TRBJ2-1; 12 positions match TRBD2. The CDR3 loop spans 13 amino acids. Germline V CDR1 and CDR2: GTSNPN, SVGIG (reference sequence). The J segment lost 6 bases and the V segment lost 5 bases, leaving 2 bases of the junction unmatched.

This chain uses TRBV7-9 with TRBJ2-2, with 7 bases matching TRBD1. The CDR3 spans 15 residues. Trimming at V came to 1 base and at J to 3 bases, leaving 2 bases not matched to a gene. Germline assignment: CDR1 SEHNR and CDR2 FQNEAQ (reference sequence). The CDR3 DNA follows: TGTGCCAGCAGCTTAGGAGGGGGCCACACCGGGGAGCTGTTTTTT. Encoded protein: CASSLGGGHTGELFF. The variable domain in full, completed from reference TRBV7-9 and TRBJ2-2, reads DTGVSQNPRHKITKRGQNVTFRCDPISEHNRLYWYRQTLGQGPEFLTYFQNEAQLEKSRLLSDRFSAERPKGSFSTLEIQRTEQGDSAMYLCASSLGGGHTGELFFGEGSRLTVL.

V is TRBV5-4 and J is TRBJ2-5; TRBD1 matches 7 bases. The junction had 11 bases not matched to a gene; V was cut back by 7 bases and J by 2 bases. This CDR3 has 15 residues. Germline V gives CDR1 SGHNT, CDR2 YYREEE (reference sequence). CDR3 protein: CASQNPGQRQETQYF. The CDR3, as DNA: TGTGCCAGCCAAAACCCGGGACAGAGACAAGAGACCCAGTACTTC.

This clone has just a few counts. The chain links TRBV7-9 to TRBJ2-3, with D tentatively TRBD2 (6 bases). The V end lost 5 bases, the J end lost 2 bases, and 14 bases lay between the germline ends. Germline values: CDR1 SEHNR, CDR2 FQNEAQ (reference sequence). The CDR3 loop spans 15 amino acids. CDR3 nucleotide sequence: TGTGCCAGCAGCCTGACTAGTTTCTCCACAGATACGCAGTATTTT. Encoded protein: CASSLTSFSTDTQYF.

CDR3 DNA sequence: TGTGCCAGCAGTTATGGGGGAGTCAGGTACAATGAGCAGTTCTTC. Protein sequence: CASSYGGVRYNEQFF. The chain uses TRBV6-6 and TRBJ2-1; the D gene could be TRBD1 or TRBD2 (5 bases each). Per the germline V gene, CDR1 is MNHNY and CDR2 is SVGAGI (reference sequence). CDR3 size: 15 residues. Trimming removed 3 bases from V and 4 bases from J, with 13 bases in between.

V and J are TRBV19 and TRBJ2-2; D may be TRBD1 or TRBD2 (5 bases each). Germline-derived CDR1 and CDR2 are LNHDA and SQIVND (reference sequence). The CDR3 runs 14 residues. The V and J ends lost 5 bases and 5 bases respectively, with 12 bases between them. The DNA of the CDR3 is TGTGCCAGTAGTCGACCGGGACGGACCGGGGAGCTGTTTTTT. Protein: CASSRPGRTGELFF.

This clone was seen once. The chain combines TRBV18 with TRBJ2-7, with D maybe TRBD2 (6 bases). This CDR3 is 15 amino acids long. V dropped 2 bases and J dropped 0 bases, with 11 bases sitting between them. CDR1 is KGHSH and CDR2 is LQKENI in the germline V gene. CDR3 region: CASSPLGGFSYEQYF. The DNA for the CDR3 is TGTGCCAGCTCACCATTGGGGGGTTTCTCCTACGAGCAGTACTTC.

V usage is TRBV5-1 and J usage is TRBJ1-6; TRBD1 might be the D (6 bases). The CDR3 loop spans 15 amino acids. V was trimmed by 1 base and J by 5 bases, leaving 10 bases between them. Germline V lookup: CDR1 SGHRS, CDR2 YFSETQ. CDR3 loop: CASSLQRTDNSPLHF. For the CDR3, the DNA is TGCGCCAGCAGCTTGCAACGGACAGATAATTCACCCCTCCACTTT.

The chain combines TRBV5-1 with TRBJ2-5, with D tentatively TRBD1 (6 bases). Germline-derived CDR1 and CDR2 are SGHRS and YFSETQ. The CDR3 is made up of 13 amino acids. The ends were cut back, 5 bases at V and 2 bases at J, with 10 bases in the middle. The CDR3 DNA reads as TGCGCCAGCAGATTCGGACAGCAAGAGACCCAGTACTTC. As protein: CASRFGQQETQYF. Full variable domain (missing parts from reference TRBV5-1 and TRBJ2-5): KAGVTQTPRYLIKTRGQQVTLSCSPISGHRSVSWYQQTPGQGLQFLFEYFSETQRNKGNFPGRFSGRQFSNSRSEMNVSTLELGDSALYLCASRFGQQETQYFGPGTRLLVL.

The V gene is TRBV5-1, the J gene TRBJ2-6; 7 bases line up with TRBD1. The V gene end was trimmed by 6 bases and the J gene end by 2 bases; junction bases not matched to a gene: 8. The CDR3 spans 16 residues. The germline V gene encodes CDR1 SGHRS and CDR2 YFSETQ. CDR3 nucleotide sequence: TGCGCCAGCACCCCGACAGGGTCACCTGGGGCCAACGTCCTGACTTTC. It encodes CASTPTGSPGANVLTF.

This clone has only a few counts. The J gene is TRBJ2-1, the V gene TRBV7-8; the match to TRBD2 covers 7 bases. Losses at the gene ends were 8 bases for V and 5 bases for J; bases not matched to a gene: 12. In germline, CDR1 is SGHVS, CDR2 FQNEAQ. The CDR3 totals 15 residues. Here the CDR3 reads CASGNLAGLNNEQFF. The CDR3 nucleotides read TGTGCCAGCGGGAACTTAGCGGGCCTCAACAATGAGCAGTTCTTC.

This chain connects TRBV5-1 to TRBJ1-1; 9 positions agree with TRBD1. Germline CDR1 is SGHRS and CDR2 is YFSETQ. The CDR3 runs 15 residues. The V gene end was trimmed by 4 bases and the J gene end by 5 bases; junction bases not matched to a gene: 9. CDR3 protein: CASSVLGTGRTEAFF. The CDR3 nucleotides read TGCGCCAGCAGCGTGTTAGGGACAGGGAGGACTGAAGCTTTCTTT.

This clone was seen a handful of times. The chain carries TRBV10-3 and TRBJ1-6; tentative D call: TRBD1 (6 bases). Per the germline V gene, CDR1 is ENHRY and CDR2 is SYGVKD. The CDR3 sequence is 14 residues long. V was clipped by 6 bases and J by 8 bases, with 14 bases between them. The CDR3 DNA is TGTGCCATCAGGATGGATTACAGGGATTCACCCCTCCACTTT. This encodes CAIRMDYRDSPLHF.

The rearrangement joins TRBV6-5 to TRBJ2-5; D is unclear. V lost 5 bases and J 3 bases, leaving 4 bases between the germline ends. CDR3 length equals 11 residues. Germline CDR1 is MNHEY and CDR2 is SVGAGI. CDR3 sequence: CASSTEETQYF. In DNA, the CDR3 is TGTGCCAGCAGTACCGAAGAGACCCAGTACTTC.

The chain carries TRBV11-3 and TRBJ1-2; D call uncertain. Germline lookup yields CDR1 SGHNT and CDR2 YENEEA. V lost 1 base to trimming and J lost 4 bases, with 10 bases between them. The CDR3 extends over 14 amino acids. CDR3 loop: CASSLGTAIYGYTF. CDR3 coding DNA: TGTGCCAGCAGCTTAGGAACAGCGATCTATGGCTACACCTTC.

This chain links TRBV19 with TRBJ1-1; 12 nucleotides agree with TRBD1. With 6 bases clipped from V and 11 bases from J, the junction kept 10 bases outside the gene matches. Germline CDR1 and CDR2: LNHDA and SQIVND (reference sequence). CDR3 length: 14 residues. CDR3 region: CASSPGTGGKDAFF. The CDR3 nucleotides read TGTGCCAGTAGCCCGGGGACAGGGGGCAAGGATGCTTTCTTT.

This chain uses TRBV4-1 with TRBJ2-7, with D possibly being TRBD1 (5 bases). The CDR3 is 14 amino acids. Trimming removed 1 base from V and 5 bases from J, with 12 bases in between. Germline V gene data show CDR1 as MGHRA and CDR2 as YSYEKL. CDR3 loop: CASSQAKGPDEQYF. CDR3 in DNA: TGCGCCAGCAGCCAAGCGAAGGGGCCGGACGAGCAGTACTTC.

The chain combines TRBV28 with TRBJ1-1; 9 bases fit TRBD1. The germline CDR1 and CDR2 sequences are MDHEN and SYDVKM. J lost 4 bases, V lost 2 bases, and 5 bases had no gene match. The CDR3 has 15 residues. The CDR3, as DNA: TGTGCCAGCAGTTTACCCGGGACAGGGTTCACTGAAGCTTTCTTT. Encoded protein: CASSLPGTGFTEAFF. Variable domain in full (rest from reference TRBV28 and TRBJ1-1): DVKVTQSSRYLVKRTGEKVFLECVQDMDHENMFWYRQDPGLGLRLIYFSYDVKMKEKGDIPEGYSVSREKKERFSLILESASTNQTSMYLCASSLPGTGFTEAFFGQGTRLTVV.

The chain uses TRBV6-5 and TRBJ2-2, with unresolved D. V was pared by 4 bases and J by 0 bases, with 6 bases between. This CDR3 spans 14 amino acids. CDR1 is MNHEY, CDR2 SVGAGI, per germline. CDR3 in amino acids: CASSSLSNTGELFF. The CDR3 nucleotides read TGTGCCAGCAGTTCCCTCTCGAACACCGGGGAGCTGTTTTTT.

The CDR3 DNA reads TGTGCCAGCAGACCGGGACTAGCGGGAGGAGCTATCGGTCATGAGCAGTTCTTC. Its protein product is CASRPGLAGGAIGHEQFF. This chain joins TRBV25-1 and TRBJ2-1; 15 bases are a match to TRBD2. Germline V gene sequence: CDR1 MGHDK, CDR2 SYGVNS. With 6 bases clipped from V and 8 bases from J, the junction kept 14 bases outside the gene matches. CDR3 length equals 18 residues. The entire variable domain, with the rest obtained from reference TRBV25-1 and TRBJ2-1, is as follows: EADIYQTPRYLVIGTGKKITLECSQTMGHDKMYWYQQDPGMELHLIHYSYGVNSTEKGDLSSESTVSRIRTEHFPLTLESARPSHTSQYLCASRPGLAGGAIGHEQFFGPGTRLTVL.